The text below deals with one T cell receptor beta chain. Its cognate antigen is unknown. Method: immunoSEQ multiplex PCR; TCRdb's copy keeps in-frame clones and lacks some. The data hold around 70,000 clones, with 94% observed a single time. CDR1 is LNHDA and CDR2 is SQIVND in the germline V gene (reference sequence). The CDR3 sequence is 16 residues long. Trimming at V came to 5 bases and at J to 0 bases, leaving 5 bases not matched to a gene. These data belong to a study of cytomegalovirus exposure and HLA in healthy donors. Across the whole study: The roughly 120 validation repertoires were reported in a later analysis to have been generated on the same platform as the approximately 700 first-cohort repertoires. Study results and limitations: Overall, around 160 TCR beta chains were annotated as cytomegalovirus-associated. According to a subsequent analysis, TCR clusters identified in the first cohort showed a tendency to co-occur across the 120 or so validation repertoires. According to reports, the classifier identified cytomegalovirus status with high specificity and sensitivity.

Specimen: PBMCs. The receptor comes from a man between 18 and 35 years old in good health and CMV-seropositive. V usage is TRBV19 and J usage is TRBJ2-4; 9 bases line up with TRBD2. In nucleotides, the CDR3 is TGTGCCAGTAGTGCGCCACTAGCGGGAGCCAAAAACATTCAGTACTTC. Its protein is CASSAPLAGAKNIQYF.